This TCR beta chain derives from a study of blood T cells in healthy people across ages. The CDR3 sequence is 15 residues long. Germline CDR1 and CDR2: MGHRA and YSYEKL. Trimming took off 4 bases at V and 0 bases at J, with 13 bases between the two ends. Donors each provided 7.5 to 10 milliliters of peripheral blood. Isolation recovered at least 7 million PBMCs from every sample. This clonotype was counted at least ten times. Antigen specificity is unknown. Study-level findings and limits: Fewer expanded clones and more diversity marked long-lived versus aged donors.

A sample-barcoded 5' primer and a J-beta primer mix were used in a second PCR of about 7 to 12 cycles. Each CDR3 protein gets one entry after TCRdb re-called the 5' RACE reads with MiXCR. The sample consists of 1.5 million to 2 million distinct CDR3 sequences, about 28% of them appearing once. This chain uses TRBV4-1 with TRBJ2-7, with D possibly matching TRBD1 (6 bases). Sequencing was performed on blood. The clonotype was recovered from a woman in her twenties or thirties in good health. The CDR3 DNA is TGCGCCAGCAGCCCCGGTCAGGGGACCTCCTACGAGCAGTACTTC. Its translation is CASSPGQGTSYEQYF.